A selection of T cell receptor beta chains follows, all from one sample in a study of blood T cells in healthy people across ages. One entry per CDR3 protein results from TCRdb running MiXCR on the 5' RACE reads. The sample lists around 800,000 distinct CDR3 sequences, 50% to 65% occurring once. The source material was blood. The source of these receptors is an elderly man in good health. Each CDR3 is given with its conserved first and last residue. Each record gives: V gene, D gene, CDR3 length, J gene, clone size, CDR3 DNA, CDR3 protein. A D gene is named only where the DNA matches it firmly. Rows give clone size only sometimes, using once, few, many, or a class for an expanded clone.

TRBV3-1	-	12	TRBJ2-7	few	TGTGCCAGCAGCCAAGGGGTCCACGAGCAGTACTTC	CASSQGVHEQYF
TRBV5-1	TRBD2	14	TRBJ2-7	-	TGCGCCAGCAGCTCCGGGACTAAGGGCGGCGAGCAGTACTTC	CASSSGTKGGEQYF
TRBV27	TRBD2	14	TRBJ2-7	-	TGTGCCAGCAGTTTAAGAGCGGGAGACTTCGAGCAGTACTTC	CASSLRAGDFEQYF
TRBV15	-	16	TRBJ2-7	-	TGTGCCACCAGCAGAGATGGGGCGGCCCAATCCTACGAGCAGTACTTC	CATSRDGAAQSYEQYF
TRBV12-3/TRBV12-4	-	14	TRBJ2-1	-	TGTGCCAGCAGTTTAGGCCCCTCGAAGTCTGAGCAGTTCTTC	CASSLGPSKSEQFF
TRBV10-3	-	15	TRBJ2-5	-	TGCGCCATCAGTCAGTTTCGGGGCAATCAAGAGACCCAGTACTTC	CAISQFRGNQETQYF
TRBV2	TRBD2	15	TRBJ2-3	-	TGTGCCAGCAGGGGACTAGCGGGAGTAGGGAGATACGCGTATTTT	CASRGLAGVGRYAYF
TRBV18	-	15	TRBJ1-1	-	TGTGCCAGCACACCAGCGGGACCGAAAAACACTGAAGCTTTCTTT	CASTPAGPKNTEAFF
TRBV29-1	-	17	TRBJ2-1	few	TGCAGCGTCCCGGAGGGGGAGGGATTCTTCTCCTACAATGAGCAGTTCTTC	CSVPEGEGFFSYNEQFF
TRBV5-1	TRBD2	16	TRBJ2-1	-	TGCGCCAGCGGCTCCCCGGGACTAGCGGGACCAAATGAGCAGTTCTTC	CASGSPGLAGPNEQFF
TRBV5-1	-	15	TRBJ1-3	-	TGCGCCAGCAGCCGGCCTGGGGGATCTGGAAACACCATATATTTT	CASSRPGGSGNTIYF
TRBV24-1	-	13	TRBJ2-1	few	TGTGCCACCAGTGACCCCCAATACAATGAGCAGTTCTTC	CATSDPQYNEQFF
TRBV7-3	-	17	TRBJ2-1	few	TGTGCCAGCAGCCCCAGGGGTCCTCGAGGCTCCTACAATGAGCAGTTCTTC	CASSPRGPRGSYNEQFF
TRBV28	TRBD2	15	TRBJ2-7	-	TGTGCCAGCAGTCCGTTAAGGGGAGGGACCTACGAGCAGTACTTC	CASSPLRGGTYEQYF
TRBV25-1	-	15	TRBJ2-3	few	TGTGCCAGCAGTGATCCATCCTCCCCCACAGATACGCAGTATTTT	CASSDPSSPTDTQYF
TRBV20-1	-	15	TRBJ1-3	few	TGCAGTGCTGTCGACAGTCGTAGCTCTGGAAACACCATATATTTT	CSAVDSRSSGNTIYF
TRBV7-9	TRBD2	15	TRBJ2-1	many	TGCGCCAGCAGCCCGACTAGCGGGAGTTACAATGAGCAGTTCTTC	CASSPTSGSYNEQFF
TRBV29-1	-	12	TRBJ2-5	-	TGCAGCGTTGCCGGGACTCTAGAGACCCAGTACTTC	CSVAGTLETQYF
TRBV27	-	14	TRBJ2-7	-	TGTGCCAGCAGTTTGGGGGGCGCATACCACGAGCAGTACTTC	CASSLGGAYHEQYF
TRBV14	TRBD2	14	TRBJ2-5	-	TGTGCCAGCAGCAGGACTAGCGGGAGGACGGAGCAGTACTTC	CASSRTSGRTEQYF
TRBV10-3	TRBD1	14	TRBJ2-7	-	TGTGCCATCAGGGAGGGACAGGGCGACTACGAGCAGTACTTC	CAIREGQGDYEQYF
TRBV3-1	-	15	TRBJ2-5	-	TGTGCCAGCAGCCCAGGGGCAGGGATGAGAGAGACCCAGTACTTC	CASSPGAGMRETQYF
TRBV11-2	-	14	TRBJ2-1	-	TGTGCCAGCAGCTTCGCACAGGGGGGGAATGAGCAGTTCTTC	CASSFAQGGNEQFF
TRBV10-3	-	15	TRBJ2-4	-	TGTGCCATCAGTGAACCGGGACAAGCCAAAAACATTCAGTACTTC	CAISEPGQAKNIQYF
TRBV9	-	16	TRBJ2-1	-	TGTGCCAGCAGCGTAGCTCCCGGGATAGGAAACAATGAGCAGTTCTTC	CASSVAPGIGNNEQFF
TRBV2	-	13	TRBJ1-1	-	TGTGCCAGCGCGGGTACAGGAGCCACTGAAGCTTTCTTT	CASAGTGATEAFF
TRBV28	-	12	TRBJ1-1	-	TGTGCCAGCAGCCCCCGCGGGTGTGAAGCTTTCTTT	CASSPRGCEAFF
TRBV28	TRBD1	18	TRBJ1-2	-	TGTGCCAGCAGTTTATCCCTCTCGACAGGGGCGAACCTCTATGGCTACACCTTC	CASSLSLSTGANLYGYTF
TRBV6-5	TRBD1	14	TRBJ2-5	-	TGTGCCAGCAGAGGGACAGGGAGTTGGGAGACCCAGTACTTC	CASRGTGSWETQYF
TRBV28	TRBD1	14	TRBJ2-5	once	TGTGCCAGCAGTCCAGGGGGAGAAGAAGAGACCCAGTACTTC	CASSPGGEEETQYF
TRBV20-1	TRBD1	16	TRBJ2-6	-	TGCAGTGCTCCGACAGGGCCTCACTCTGGGGCCAACGTCCTGACTTTC	CSAPTGPHSGANVLTF
TRBV28	-	15	TRBJ2-7	-	TGTGCCAGCAGTTCAGAGCGCATCCCTCCCTACGAGCAGTACTTC	CASSSERIPPYEQYF
TRBV5-1	-	14	TRBJ1-2	-	TGCGCCAGCAGCCTGGAAACGGATGCTAGCGGCTACACCTTC	CASSLETDASGYTF
TRBV2	-	14	TRBJ2-4	-	TGTGCCAGTGCAGGGGGAGGGCTGGGAAACATTCAGTACTTC	CASAGGGLGNIQYF
TRBV18	-	16	TRBJ2-5	-	TGTGCCAGCTCACCTCTTCATGCCGGTTCACAAGAGACCCAGTACTTC	CASSPLHAGSQETQYF
TRBV7-6	-	14	TRBJ2-7	few	TGTGCCAGCAGCTTAGACCCAGGCCTGGACGAGCAGTACTTC	CASSLDPGLDEQYF
TRBV29-1	-	12	TRBJ2-5	-	TGCAGCGTTGAAACGGCCTCAGAGACCCAGTACTTC	CSVETASETQYF
TRBV7-9	TRBD1	13	TRBJ1-6	few	TGTGCCAGCAGACAGGGGGCTGATTCACCCCTCCACTTT	CASRQGADSPLHF
TRBV4-1	-	14	TRBJ2-4	-	TGTGCCAGCAGCCCAGGGACGGCCAAAAACATTCAGTACTTC	CASSPGTAKNIQYF
TRBV20-1	TRBD2	18	TRBJ2-1	-	TGCAGTGCTACTCCGGGACTAGCGGTGACTAGCTCCTACAATGAGCAGTTCTTC	CSATPGLAVTSSYNEQFF
TRBV29-1	-	13	TRBJ2-7	many	TGCAGCGTTGTAGCTGGCCGGCCTAACGAGCAGTACTTC	CSVVAGRPNEQYF
TRBV29-1	TRBD1	13	TRBJ2-1	few	TGCAGCGGCGGACAGGCGCCATACAATGAGCAGTTCTTC	CSGGQAPYNEQFF
TRBV10-3	-	13	TRBJ2-3	-	TGTGCCAGTCTAGGTGAAGGGTCAGATACGCAGTATTTT	CASLGEGSDTQYF
TRBV28	TRBD1	16	TRBJ2-7	-	TGTGCCAGCAGTTTAATTGGGACAGGGGAATCCTACGAGCAGTACTTC	CASSLIGTGESYEQYF
TRBV14	-	16	TRBJ2-1	once	TGTGCCAGCAGCCGCCTCGGCGGGGTATCCTACAATGAGCAGTTCTTC	CASSRLGGVSYNEQFF
TRBV7-2	TRBD2	15	TRBJ2-3	-	TGTGCCAGCAGCGTAGCGGGAGCGGGATTAGATACGCAGTATTTT	CASSVAGAGLDTQYF
TRBV5-1	TRBD2	16	TRBJ2-3	-	TGCGCCAGCAGCTTGGGGGCTAGCGGAAACACAGATACGCAGTATTTT	CASSLGASGNTDTQYF
TRBV5-5	-	13	TRBJ1-1	-	TGTGCCAGCAGCTTTTTGGCTCAGAGTGAAGCTTTCTTT	CASSFLAQSEAFF
TRBV6-6	TRBD2	15	TRBJ2-7	few	TGTGCCAGCACACGAAAGATTAGCGGGACCTACGAGCAGTACTTC	CASTRKISGTYEQYF
TRBV3-1	TRBD1	14	TRBJ2-1	many	TGTGCCAGCAGCCAATGGGACAGGGTCAATGAGCAGTTCTTC	CASSQWDRVNEQFF
TRBV28	-	13	TRBJ2-7	-	TGTGCCAGCATGGGATTTATCGGGTACGAGCAGTACTTC	CASMGFIGYEQYF
TRBV4-1	TRBD2	18	TRBJ2-7	-	TGCGCCAGCAGCCAATTCCCCAGGACTAGCGGGTATTACAATGAGCAGTACTTC	CASSQFPRTSGYYNEQYF
TRBV6-1	-	11	TRBJ1-5	-	TGTGCCAGCAGGGGGGATCAGCCCCAGCATTTT	CASRGDQPQHF
TRBV4-1	TRBD1	18	TRBJ1-2	-	TGCGCCAGCAGCCAGGTTTCCGGGACAGGCGAGACCAACTATGGCTACACCTTC	CASSQVSGTGETNYGYTF